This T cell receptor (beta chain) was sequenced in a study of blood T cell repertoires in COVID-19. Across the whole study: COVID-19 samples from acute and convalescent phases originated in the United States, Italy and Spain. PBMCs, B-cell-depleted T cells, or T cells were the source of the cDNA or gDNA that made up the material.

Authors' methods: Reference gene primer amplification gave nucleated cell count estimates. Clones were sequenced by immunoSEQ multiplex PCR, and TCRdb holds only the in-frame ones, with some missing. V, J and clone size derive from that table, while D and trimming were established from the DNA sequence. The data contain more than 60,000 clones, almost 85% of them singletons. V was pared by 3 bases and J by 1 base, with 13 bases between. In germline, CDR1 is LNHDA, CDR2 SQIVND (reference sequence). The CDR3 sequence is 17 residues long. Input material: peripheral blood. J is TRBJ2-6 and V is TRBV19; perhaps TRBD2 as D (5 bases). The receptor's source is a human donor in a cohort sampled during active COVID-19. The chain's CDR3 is CASSIDRRISGANVLTF. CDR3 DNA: TGTGCCAGTAGTATTGATAGGAGGATTTCTGGGGCCAACGTCCTGACTTTC.